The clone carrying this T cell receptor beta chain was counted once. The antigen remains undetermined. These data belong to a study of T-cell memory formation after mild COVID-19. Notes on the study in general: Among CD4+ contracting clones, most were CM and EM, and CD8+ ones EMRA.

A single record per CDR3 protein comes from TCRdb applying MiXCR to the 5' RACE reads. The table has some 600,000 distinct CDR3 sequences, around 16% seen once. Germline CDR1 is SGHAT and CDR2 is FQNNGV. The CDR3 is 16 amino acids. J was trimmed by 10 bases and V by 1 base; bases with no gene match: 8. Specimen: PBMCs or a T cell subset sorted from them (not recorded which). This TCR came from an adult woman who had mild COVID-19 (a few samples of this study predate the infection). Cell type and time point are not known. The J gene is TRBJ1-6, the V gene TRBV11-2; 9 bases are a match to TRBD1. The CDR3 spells CASSLVGTGTGSPLHF. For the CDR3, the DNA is TGTGCCAGCAGCTTAGTTGGGACAGGGACGGGATCACCCCTCCACTTT. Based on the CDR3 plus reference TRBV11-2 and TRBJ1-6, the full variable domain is EAGVAQSPRYKIIEKRQSVAFWCNPISGHATLYWYQQILGQGPKLLIQFQNNGVVDDSQLPKDRFSAERLKGVDSTLKIQPAKLEDSAVYLCASSLVGTGTGSPLHFGNGTRLTVT.